These 30 T cell receptor beta chains share one sample of origin, sequenced in a study of blood T cell repertoires in COVID-19. The method was immunoSEQ multiplex PCR; TCRdb's version includes in-frame clones alone and lacks a portion of them. The sample has 210,000 or so clones; 84% are singletons. The sample comprised peripheral blood. All receptors come from a woman aged 50 to 60 with active or convalescent COVID-19.

With regard to this clone: Germline is not matched at one junction end, which may reflect a read error. The chain recombines TRBV18 with TRBJ1-2; TRBD1 agrees at 10 bases. Looked up from germline, CDR1 is KGHSH and CDR2 is LQKENI. The CDR3 covers 13 residues. The chain's CDR3 is CASSPSPGQGSSF. For the CDR3, the DNA is TGTGCCAGCTCACCATCCCCGGGACAGGGGTCCTCCTTC.

This chain uses TRBV2 with TRBJ2-3; tentatively, D is TRBD2 (5 bases). The V end was cut by 8 bases, the J end by 3 bases, with 15 bases between. This CDR3 is 14 amino acids long. Germline lookup yields CDR1 SNHLY and CDR2 FYNNEI. Here the CDR3 DNA reads TGTGCCAGCTTAACAGAAGAGGGAACAGATACGCAGTATTTT. Its protein product is CASLTEEGTDTQYF.

J is TRBJ2-5 and V is TRBV7-9; TRBD1 is a possible D gene (6 bases). The germline V and J ends were trimmed by 2 bases and 6 bases, with 16 bases remaining between them. The CDR3 contains 15 residues. The V gene's germline CDR1 is SEHNR and CDR2 FQNEAQ (reference sequence). The CDR3 DNA sequence: TGTGCCAGCAGCTTATTACCCCAGGGGATGAAGACCCAGTACTTC. Translated, it gives CASSLLPQGMKTQYF.

This clone has more than one count but fewer than ten. This chain uses TRBV5-1 with TRBJ2-1, with 13 bases fitting TRBD2. The germline V gene encodes CDR1 SGHRS and CDR2 YFSETQ. The CDR3 sequence is 16 residues long. The V gene end was trimmed by 0 bases and the J gene end by 4 bases; junction bases not matched to a gene: 1. The CDR3 DNA reads TGCGCCAGCAGCTTGGGGACTAGCGGGGGTTACAATGAGCAGTTCTTC. Translation gives CASSLGTSGGYNEQFF.

The chain recombines TRBV19 with TRBJ2-2; 8 positions agree with TRBD1. Germline V CDR1 and CDR2: LNHDA, SQIVND (reference sequence). Germline trimming cut 3 bases from V and 5 bases from J; bases unmatched to any gene: 5. This CDR3 has 15 amino acids. The CDR3 region is CASSILDRETGELFF. Here the CDR3 DNA reads TGTGCCAGTAGTATTTTGGACAGGGAGACCGGGGAGCTGTTTTTT. The complete variable domain, with remaining parts taken from reference TRBV19 and TRBJ2-2, reads DGGITQSPKYLFRKEGQNVTLSCEQNLNHDAMYWYRQDPGQGLRLIYYSQIVNDFQKGDIAEGYSVSREKKESFPLTVTSAQKNPTAFYLCASSILDRETGELFFGEGSRLTVL.

V usage is TRBV7-9 and J usage is TRBJ2-1; 11 bases map to TRBD1. V was clipped by 5 bases and J by 3 bases; unmatched bases: 9. The CDR3 is 17 amino acids. CDR1 SEHNR and CDR2 FQNEAQ come from the germline V gene (reference sequence). CDR3: CASSTRAGTGGYNEQFF. CDR3 nucleotides: TGTGCCAGCAGCACCAGGGCCGGGACAGGGGGCTACAATGAGCAGTTCTTC.

The chain links TRBV24-1 to TRBJ2-7; 7 bases are shared with TRBD1. Trimming at V came to 5 bases and at J to 3 bases, leaving 3 bases not matched to a gene. Germline-derived CDR1 and CDR2 are KGHDR and SFDVKD. The CDR3 loop spans 13 amino acids. The chain's CDR3 is CATSGQGNYEQYF. The CDR3, as DNA: TGTGCCACCAGTGGACAGGGTAACTACGAGCAGTACTTC.

The rearrangement uses TRBV19 and TRBJ2-7; 9 bases are a match to TRBD2. V shed 6 bases, J shed 1 base, and the junction held 7 bases outside the gene matches. This CDR3 has 15 amino acids. CDR1 and CDR2 from the germline V gene are LNHDA and SQIVND (reference sequence). CDR3 sequence: CASSGLALGSYEQYF. The CDR3 DNA reads as TGTGCCAGTAGCGGACTAGCGTTGGGTTCCTACGAGCAGTACTTC.

The chain recombines TRBV6-5 with TRBJ1-4, with 9 nucleotides matching TRBD1. This CDR3 comprises 13 residues. With 8 bases clipped from V and 8 bases from J, the junction kept 6 bases outside the gene matches. Germline assignment: CDR1 MNHEY and CDR2 SVGAGI. In nucleotides, the CDR3 is TGTGCCAGCTTAGGACAGGGGCGGGAAAAACTGTTTTTT. This sequence encodes CASLGQGREKLFF.

The chain has TRBV5-1 and TRBJ1-1; no clear D. The CDR3 contains 14 residues. Germline values: CDR1 SGHRS, CDR2 YFSETQ. Trimming left V 2 bases short and J 4 bases short, with 12 bases between. The CDR3 here is CASSFGGKGTEAFF. DNA for the CDR3: TGCGCCAGCAGCTTTGGAGGGAAGGGCACTGAAGCTTTCTTT.

The chain links TRBV27 to TRBJ2-3; 8 nucleotides line up with TRBD2. The CDR3 consists of 15 residues. Germline values: CDR1 MNHEY, CDR2 SMNVEV (reference sequence). The J segment lost 2 bases and the V segment lost 6 bases, leaving 7 bases of the junction unmatched. Written as DNA, the CDR3 is TGTGCCAGCAGCCGCGGGGGGCGAGTCACAGATACGCAGTATTTT. Translation gives CASSRGGRVTDTQYF.

The V call is TRBV24-1, the J call TRBJ2-2; TRBD2 aligns across 13 bases. The CDR3 has 17 amino acids. V lost 3 bases to trimming and J lost 6 bases; unmatched junction nucleotides: 6. CDR1 is KGHDR, CDR2 SFDVKD, per germline. CDR3 bases: TGTGCCACCAGTGATACCACTAGCGGGAGGGCCGCCGGGGAGCTGTTTTTT. Protein: CATSDTTSGRAAGELFF.

CDR3 sequence (DNA): TGTGCCAGCATGGGGGGGGCACATAGCACAGATACGCAGTATTTT. Residues: CASMGGAHSTDTQYF. This rearrangement joins TRBV2 to TRBJ2-3; D might be TRBD2 (7 bases). Germline V gene lookup returns CDR1 SNHLY and CDR2 FYNNEI. The length of the CDR3 is 15 residues. With 7 bases removed from V and 0 bases from J, the gap between germline ends came to 14 bases.

The chain recombines TRBV2 with TRBJ2-7; 8 bases map to TRBD2. V shed 10 bases, J shed 2 bases, and the junction held 7 bases outside the gene matches. The CDR3 consists of 13 residues. Germline V gene sequence: CDR1 SNHLY, CDR2 FYNNEI. The CDR3 loop reads CATGGGIAYEQYV. In DNA, the CDR3 is TGTGCCACCGGGGGGGGGATAGCCTACGAGCAGTACGTC.

To note about this clone: Distinct nucleotide sequences in the sample also encode this CDR3. The chain is built from TRBV19 and TRBJ2-3; tentatively, D is TRBD2 (5 bases). The CDR3 consists of 13 residues. The V gene lost 4 bases and the J gene lost 0 bases, with 5 bases spanning the gap. The germline gives CDR1 LNHDA, CDR2 SQIVND (reference sequence). The CDR3 loop reads CASSSGSTDTQYF. The DNA of the CDR3 is TGTGCCAGTAGTAGCGGGAGCACAGATACGCAGTATTTT.

In DNA form, the CDR3 reads TGTGCCAGCAGCCCCCCGGTCCCGACCGGGGAGCTGTTTTTT. This sequence encodes CASSPPVPTGELFF. The rearrangement links TRBV3-1 (or the pseudogene TRBV3-2) to TRBJ2-2; no clear D. This CDR3 spans 14 amino acids. Looked up from germline, CDR1 is LGHDT and CDR2 is YNNKEL (reference sequence). V lost 4 bases, J lost 5 bases, and 11 bases lay in between.

This chain joins TRBV6-6 and TRBJ2-3; 7 nucleotides line up with TRBD1. The CDR3 length is 16 residues. After removal of 7 bases from V and 2 bases from J, the junction contained 12 bases not matched to a gene. The V gene's germline CDR1 is MNHNY and CDR2 SVGAGI (reference sequence). The CDR3 coding sequence is TGTGCCAGCAACAGAAACAGGGGCCATACCACAGATACGCAGTATTTT. This sequence encodes CASNRNRGHTTDTQYF.

This chain connects TRBV3-1 (or the pseudogene TRBV3-2) to TRBJ1-3, with D maybe TRBD1 (6 bases). In germline, CDR1 is LGHDT, CDR2 YNNKEL (reference sequence). The CDR3 runs to 19 residues. V gave up 5 bases and J gave up 4 bases, with 27 bases separating them. DNA of the CDR3: TGTGCCAGCAGCTCACTGGCGGGGGGCGGTAGGCGCCGAGGAAACACCATATATTTT. Residues: CASSSLAGGGRRRGNTIYF.

The genes are TRBV5-4 and TRBJ1-1; D is possibly TRBD1 (5 bases). V was shortened by 1 base and J by 0 bases, with 10 bases between the two germline ends. The V gene's germline CDR1 is SGHNT and CDR2 YYREEE (reference sequence). The CDR3 is 15 amino acids. The CDR3 loop is CASSLSRVMNTEAFF. The CDR3, as DNA: TGTGCCAGCAGCTTGTCCAGGGTTATGAACACTGAAGCTTTCTTT.

The chain carries TRBV19 and TRBJ2-3; the D is unclear. CDR1 is LNHDA, CDR2 SQIVND, per germline (reference sequence). This CDR3 has 13 amino acids. Trimming left V 6 bases short and J 6 bases short, with 13 bases between. The CDR3 DNA sequence: TGTGCCAGTAGCCGGGTTCTCACGGATACGCAGTATTTT. It is translated as CASSRVLTDTQYF.

The rearrangement links TRBV21-1 to TRBJ1-2. TRBV21-1 is a known pseudogene. This CDR3 is built from 13 residues. This CDR3 reads CASTPPRVYGYTF. As DNA, the CDR3 is TGTGCCAGCACCCCTCCCCGCGTCTATGGCTACACCTTC.

Concerning this clone: Other DNA sequences in this specimen translate into the identical CDR3. This chain connects TRBV19 to TRBJ1-2; TRBD1 might be the D (5 bases). Germline loops: CDR1 LNHDA, CDR2 SQIVND (reference sequence). The CDR3 extends over 13 amino acids. V was trimmed by 5 bases and J by 2 bases, leaving 9 bases between them. CDR3 nucleotide sequence: TGTGCCAGTAGTCCAACAGGAAACTATGGCTACACCTTC. This translates into CASSPTGNYGYTF.

The rearrangement joins TRBV30 to TRBJ2-7, with 13 bases aligning to TRBD2. CDR1 is GTSNPN, CDR2 SVGIG, per germline (reference sequence). There are 20 residues in the CDR3. With V trimmed by 0 bases and J by 0 bases, 14 bases remained unmatched. CDR3 DNA: TGTGCCTGGAGTGTACGGGGGCAGGGACTAGCGGGAATATACTCCTACGAGCAGTACTTC. Translation: CAWSVRGQGLAGIYSYEQYF.

This rearrangement joins TRBV6-5 to TRBJ1-6, with 7 bases matching TRBD1. CDR3 length: 16 residues. Germline loops: CDR1 MNHEY, CDR2 SVGAGI. V lost 4 bases and J lost 5; bases outside the gene matches: 8. The CDR3 sequence: CASSSLNQGDNSPLHF. The CDR3 nucleotides read TGTGCCAGCAGTTCACTGAATCAGGGGGATAATTCACCCCTCCACTTT.

The sample holds a few counts of this clone. The chain is built from TRBV19 and TRBJ1-6; 7 bases map to TRBD1. The CDR3 sequence is 14 residues long. Germline CDR1 reads LNHDA; CDR2 reads SQIVND (reference sequence). V shed 6 bases, J shed 10 bases, and the junction held 9 bases outside the gene matches. This chain's CDR3 is CASRQTGDGSPLHF. In nucleotides, the CDR3 is TGTGCCAGTAGACAAACAGGGGACGGATCACCCCTCCACTTT.

The rearrangement links TRBV24-1 to TRBJ2-1, with D tentatively TRBD2 (6 bases). V was trimmed by 7 bases and J by 7 bases, leaving 16 bases between them. The CDR3 covers 14 residues. Germline values: CDR1 KGHDR, CDR2 SFDVKD. The DNA for the CDR3 is TGTGCCACCAGCGGGGGAGCTTCCACAAATGAGCAGTTCTTC. It is translated as CATSGGASTNEQFF.

The V call is TRBV9, the J call TRBJ2-1, with D possibly being TRBD1 (5 bases). This CDR3 contains 18 residues. V lost 0 bases and J 0 bases, leaving 16 bases between the germline ends. The V gene's germline CDR1 is SGDLS and CDR2 YYNGEE. CDR3 sequence: CASSVANRYPSSYNEQFF. The CDR3 DNA sequence: TGTGCCAGCAGCGTAGCTAACAGGTACCCCAGCTCCTACAATGAGCAGTTCTTC.

V gene TRBV19 combines with J gene TRBJ1-5; D is unclear. Germline CDR1 is LNHDA and CDR2 is SQIVND (reference sequence). The CDR3 is 18 residues long. V lost 4 bases to trimming and J lost 0 bases, with 19 bases between them. CDR3: CASSTYRRPNYSNQPQHF. The CDR3 coding sequence is TGTGCCAGTAGTACTTATAGGAGACCCAACTATAGCAATCAGCCCCAGCATTTT.

This rearrangement joins TRBV9 to TRBJ2-7; 12 bases are a match to TRBD2. The V gene end was trimmed by 0 bases and the J gene end by 6 bases; junction bases not matched to a gene: 13. The CDR3 runs 18 residues. Germline CDR1 SGDLS, CDR2 YYNGEE. This chain's CDR3 is CASSVGSLAGGKISEQYF. The DNA of the CDR3 is TGTGCCAGCAGCGTAGGGTCCCTAGCGGGAGGGAAAATCTCCGAGCAGTACTTC.

The chain has TRBV9 and TRBJ2-5; 10 bases are shared with TRBD2. The CDR3 runs 14 residues. V lost 0 bases to trimming and J lost 5 bases; unmatched junction nucleotides: 1. Germline lookup yields CDR1 SGDLS and CDR2 YYNGEE. The CDR3 coding sequence is TGTGCCAGCAGCGTAGTAGCGGGAGGTGAGACCCAGTACTTC. Translation gives CASSVVAGGETQYF.